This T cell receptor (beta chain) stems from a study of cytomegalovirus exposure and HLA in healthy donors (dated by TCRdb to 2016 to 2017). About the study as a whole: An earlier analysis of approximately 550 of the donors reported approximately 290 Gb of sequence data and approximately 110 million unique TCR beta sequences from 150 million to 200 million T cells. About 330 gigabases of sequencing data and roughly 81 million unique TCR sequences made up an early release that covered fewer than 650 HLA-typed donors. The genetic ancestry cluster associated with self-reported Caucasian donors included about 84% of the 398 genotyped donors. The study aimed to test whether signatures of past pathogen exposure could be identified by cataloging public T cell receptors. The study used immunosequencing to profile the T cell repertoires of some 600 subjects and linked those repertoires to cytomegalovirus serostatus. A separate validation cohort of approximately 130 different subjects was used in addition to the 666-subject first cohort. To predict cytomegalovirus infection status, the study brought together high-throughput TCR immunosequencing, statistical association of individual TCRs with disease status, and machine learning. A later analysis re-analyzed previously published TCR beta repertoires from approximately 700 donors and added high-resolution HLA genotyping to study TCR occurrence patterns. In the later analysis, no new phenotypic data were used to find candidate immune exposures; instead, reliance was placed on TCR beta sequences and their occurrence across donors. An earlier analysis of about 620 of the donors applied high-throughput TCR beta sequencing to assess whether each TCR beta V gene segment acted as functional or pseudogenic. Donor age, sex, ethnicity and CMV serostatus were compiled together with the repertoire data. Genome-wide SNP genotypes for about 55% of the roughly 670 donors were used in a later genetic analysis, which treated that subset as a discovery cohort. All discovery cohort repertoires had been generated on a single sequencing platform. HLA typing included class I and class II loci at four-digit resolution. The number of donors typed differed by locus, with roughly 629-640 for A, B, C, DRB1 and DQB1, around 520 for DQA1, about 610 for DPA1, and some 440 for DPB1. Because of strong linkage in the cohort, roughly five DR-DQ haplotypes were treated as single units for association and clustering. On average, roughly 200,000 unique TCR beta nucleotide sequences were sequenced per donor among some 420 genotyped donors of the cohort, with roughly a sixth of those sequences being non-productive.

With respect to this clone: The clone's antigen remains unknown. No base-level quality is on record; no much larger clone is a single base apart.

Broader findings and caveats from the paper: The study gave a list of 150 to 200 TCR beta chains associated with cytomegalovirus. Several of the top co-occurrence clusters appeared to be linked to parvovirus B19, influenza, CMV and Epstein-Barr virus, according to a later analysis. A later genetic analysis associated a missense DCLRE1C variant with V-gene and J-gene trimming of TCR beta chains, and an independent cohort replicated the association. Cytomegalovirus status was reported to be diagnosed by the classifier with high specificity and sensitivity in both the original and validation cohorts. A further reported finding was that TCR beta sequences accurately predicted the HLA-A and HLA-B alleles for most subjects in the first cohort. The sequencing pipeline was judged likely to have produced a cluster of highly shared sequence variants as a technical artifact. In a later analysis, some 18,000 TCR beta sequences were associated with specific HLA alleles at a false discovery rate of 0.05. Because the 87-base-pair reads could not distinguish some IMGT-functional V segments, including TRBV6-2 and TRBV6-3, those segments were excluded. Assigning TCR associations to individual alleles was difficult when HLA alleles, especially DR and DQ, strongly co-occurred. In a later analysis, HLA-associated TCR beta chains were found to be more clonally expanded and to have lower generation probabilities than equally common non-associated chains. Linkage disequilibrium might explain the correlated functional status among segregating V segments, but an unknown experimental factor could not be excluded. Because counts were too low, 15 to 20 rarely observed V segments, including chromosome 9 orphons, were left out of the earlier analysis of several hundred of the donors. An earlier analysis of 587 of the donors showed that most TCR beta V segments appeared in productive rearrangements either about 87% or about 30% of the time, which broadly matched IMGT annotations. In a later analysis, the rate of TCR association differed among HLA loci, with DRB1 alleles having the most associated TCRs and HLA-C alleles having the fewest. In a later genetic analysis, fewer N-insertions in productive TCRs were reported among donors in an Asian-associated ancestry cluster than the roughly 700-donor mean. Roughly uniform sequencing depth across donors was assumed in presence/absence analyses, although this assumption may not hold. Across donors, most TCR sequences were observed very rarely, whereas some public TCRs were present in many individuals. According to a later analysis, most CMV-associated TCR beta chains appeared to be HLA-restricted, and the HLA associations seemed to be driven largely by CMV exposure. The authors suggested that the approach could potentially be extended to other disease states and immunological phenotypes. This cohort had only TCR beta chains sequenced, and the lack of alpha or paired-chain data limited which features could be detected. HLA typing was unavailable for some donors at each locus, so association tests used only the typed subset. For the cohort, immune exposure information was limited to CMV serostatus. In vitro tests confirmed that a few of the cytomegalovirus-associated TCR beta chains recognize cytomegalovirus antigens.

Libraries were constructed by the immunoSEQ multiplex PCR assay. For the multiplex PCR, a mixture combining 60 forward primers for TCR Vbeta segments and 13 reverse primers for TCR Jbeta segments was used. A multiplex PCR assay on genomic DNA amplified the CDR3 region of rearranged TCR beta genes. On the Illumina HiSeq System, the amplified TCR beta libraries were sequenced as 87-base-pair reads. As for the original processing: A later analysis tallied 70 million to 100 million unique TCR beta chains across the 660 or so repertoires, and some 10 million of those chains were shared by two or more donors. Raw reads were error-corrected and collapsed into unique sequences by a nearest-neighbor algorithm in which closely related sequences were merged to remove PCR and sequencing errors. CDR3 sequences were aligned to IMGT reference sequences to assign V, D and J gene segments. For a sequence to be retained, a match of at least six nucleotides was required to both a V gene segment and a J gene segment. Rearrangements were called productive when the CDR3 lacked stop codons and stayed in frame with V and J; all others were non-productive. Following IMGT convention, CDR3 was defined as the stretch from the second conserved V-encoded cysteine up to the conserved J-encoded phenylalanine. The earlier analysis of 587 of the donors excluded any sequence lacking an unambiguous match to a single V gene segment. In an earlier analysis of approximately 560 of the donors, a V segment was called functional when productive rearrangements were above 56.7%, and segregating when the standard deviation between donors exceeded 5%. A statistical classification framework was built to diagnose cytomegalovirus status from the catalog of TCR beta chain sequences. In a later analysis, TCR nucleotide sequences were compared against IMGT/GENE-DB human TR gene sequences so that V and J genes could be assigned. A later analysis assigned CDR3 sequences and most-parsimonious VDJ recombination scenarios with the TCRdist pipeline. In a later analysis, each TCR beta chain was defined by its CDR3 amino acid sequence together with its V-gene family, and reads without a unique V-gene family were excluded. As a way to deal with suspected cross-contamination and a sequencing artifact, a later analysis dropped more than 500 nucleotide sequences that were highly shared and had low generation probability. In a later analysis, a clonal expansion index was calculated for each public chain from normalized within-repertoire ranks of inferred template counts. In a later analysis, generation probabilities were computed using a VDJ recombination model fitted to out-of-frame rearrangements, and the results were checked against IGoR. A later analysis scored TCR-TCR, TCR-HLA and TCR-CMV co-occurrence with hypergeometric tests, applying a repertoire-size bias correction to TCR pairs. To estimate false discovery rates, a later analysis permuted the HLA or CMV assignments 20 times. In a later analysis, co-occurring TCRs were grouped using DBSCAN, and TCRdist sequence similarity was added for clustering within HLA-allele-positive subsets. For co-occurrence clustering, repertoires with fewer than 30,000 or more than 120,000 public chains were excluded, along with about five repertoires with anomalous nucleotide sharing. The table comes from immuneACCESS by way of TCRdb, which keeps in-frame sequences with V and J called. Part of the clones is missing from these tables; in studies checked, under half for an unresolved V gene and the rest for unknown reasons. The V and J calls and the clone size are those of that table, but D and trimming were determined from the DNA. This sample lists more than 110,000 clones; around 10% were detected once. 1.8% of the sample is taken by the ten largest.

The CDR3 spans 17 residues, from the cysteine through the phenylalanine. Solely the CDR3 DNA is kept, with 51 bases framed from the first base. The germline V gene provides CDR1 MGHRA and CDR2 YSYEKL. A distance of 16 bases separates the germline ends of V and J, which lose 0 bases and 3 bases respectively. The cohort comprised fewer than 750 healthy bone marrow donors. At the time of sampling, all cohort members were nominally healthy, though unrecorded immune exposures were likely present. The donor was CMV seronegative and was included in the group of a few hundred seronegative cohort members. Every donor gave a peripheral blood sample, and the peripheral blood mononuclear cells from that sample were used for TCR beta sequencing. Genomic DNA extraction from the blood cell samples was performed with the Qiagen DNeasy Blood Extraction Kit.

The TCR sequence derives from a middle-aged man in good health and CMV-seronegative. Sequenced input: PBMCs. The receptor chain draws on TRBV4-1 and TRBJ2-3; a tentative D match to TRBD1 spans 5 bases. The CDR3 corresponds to CASSQDGPDRVTDTQYF. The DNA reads TGCGCCAGCAGCCAAGATGGGCCTGACAGAGTAACAGATACGCAGTATTTT.